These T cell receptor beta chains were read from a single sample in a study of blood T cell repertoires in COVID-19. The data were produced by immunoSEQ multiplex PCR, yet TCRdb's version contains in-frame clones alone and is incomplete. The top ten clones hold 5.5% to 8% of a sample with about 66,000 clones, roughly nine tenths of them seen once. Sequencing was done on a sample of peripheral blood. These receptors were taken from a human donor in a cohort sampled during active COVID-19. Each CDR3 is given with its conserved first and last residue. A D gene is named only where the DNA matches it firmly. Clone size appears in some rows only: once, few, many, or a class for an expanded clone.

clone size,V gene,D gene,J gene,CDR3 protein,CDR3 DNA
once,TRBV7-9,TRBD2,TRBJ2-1,CASSLVTPSGLGEQFF,TGTGCCAGCAGCTTAGTGACACCTAGCGGCCTGGGTGAGCAGTTCTTC
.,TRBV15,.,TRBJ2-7,CATSRDQDSFYEQYF,TGTGCCACCAGCAGAGATCAAGACAGCTTCTACGAGCAGTACTTC
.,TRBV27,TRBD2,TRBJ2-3,CASSSSGNTDTQYF,TGTGCCAGCAGTTCTAGCGGGAACACAGATACGCAGTATTTT
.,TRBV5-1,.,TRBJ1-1,CASSTTPPGVTEAFF,TGCGCCAGCAGCACAACACCCCCCGGGGTAACTGAAGCTTTCTTT
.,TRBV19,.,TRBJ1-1,CASSRQSGGLTEAFF,TGTGCCAGTAGTCGTCAGTCTGGAGGGCTCACTGAAGCTTTCTTT
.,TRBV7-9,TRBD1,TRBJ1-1,CASSLTGGYRAEAFF,TGTGCCAGCAGCCTCACAGGGGGATATCGCGCTGAAGCTTTCTTT
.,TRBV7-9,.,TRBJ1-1,CASSSRQAMNTEAFF,TGTGCCAGCAGCTCGAGACAGGCGATGAACACTGAAGCTTTCTTT
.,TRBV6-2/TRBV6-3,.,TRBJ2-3,CASSYGGFGYSTDTQYF,TGTGCCAGCAGTTACGGAGGGTTCGGTTATAGCACAGATACGCAGTATTTT
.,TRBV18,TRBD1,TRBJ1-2,CASSVDRASVGYTF,TGTGCCAGCTCAGTGGACAGGGCCTCCGTTGGCTACACCTTC
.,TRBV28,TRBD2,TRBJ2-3,CASAGGGRTDTQYF,TGTGCCAGCGCGGGGGGGGGACGCACAGATACGCAGTATTTT
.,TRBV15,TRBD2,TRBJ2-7,CATSRDPRGGGTYEQYF,TGTGCCACCAGCAGAGATCCCCGGGGCGGGGGTACCTACGAGCAGTACTTC
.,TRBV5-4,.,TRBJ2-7,CASSPRAAGQTYEQYF,TGTGCCAGCAGCCCCCGGGCGGCTGGACAGACCTACGAGCAGTACTTC
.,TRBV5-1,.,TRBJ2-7,CASSSNPRGSYEQYF,TGCGCCAGCAGCTCGAATCCGCGGGGCTCCTACGAGCAGTACTTC
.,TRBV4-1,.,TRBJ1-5,CASSQGPSQPQHF,TGCGCCAGCAGCCAAGGGCCCAGTCAGCCCCAGCATTTT
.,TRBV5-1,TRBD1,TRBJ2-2,CASSYQPGQGASGELFF,TGCGCCAGCAGCTATCAACCGGGACAGGGGGCTTCCGGGGAGCTGTTTTTT
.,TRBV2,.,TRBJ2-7,CASNPFRGGSSYEQYF,TGTGCCAGCAACCCCTTTCGCGGGGGCTCCTCCTACGAGCAGTACTTC
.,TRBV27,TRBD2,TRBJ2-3,CASSPYNRLAGTSYTQYF,TGTGCCAGCAGTCCATATAATCGACTAGCGGGAACTTCATATACGCAGTATTTT
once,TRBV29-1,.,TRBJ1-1,CSGTGSLRKNTEAFF,TGCAGCGGCACAGGGTCGCTTCGTAAGAACACTGAAGCTTTCTTT
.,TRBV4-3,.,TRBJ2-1,CASSLLEGNTQFF,TGCGCCAGCAGCCTCCTTGAGGGCAACACCCAGTTCTTC
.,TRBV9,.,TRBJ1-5,CASGGEGQPQHF,TGTGCCTCCGGGGGGGAGGGTCAGCCCCAGCATTTT
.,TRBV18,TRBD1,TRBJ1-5,CASSPGQGMYQPQHF,TGTGCCAGCTCACCGGGACAGGGGATGTATCAGCCCCAGCATTTT
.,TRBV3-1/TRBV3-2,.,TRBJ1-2,CASSQDLDRYYGYTF,TGTGCCAGCAGCCAAGATCTCGACAGGTACTATGGCTACACCTTC
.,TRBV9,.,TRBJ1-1,CASSVDGGREAFF,TGTGCCAGCAGCGTAGATGGAGGCAGAGAAGCTTTCTTT
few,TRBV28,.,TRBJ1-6,CASSLAHNSPLHF,TGTGCCAGCAGTTTGGCACATAATTCACCCCTCCACTTT
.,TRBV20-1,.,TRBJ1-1,CSAGDRESAFF,TGCAGTGCTGGCGACAGAGAGAGTGCTTTCTTT
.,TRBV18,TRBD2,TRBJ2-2,CASSGTSGTGELFF,TGTGCCAGCTCAGGGACTAGCGGCACCGGGGAGCTGTTTTTT
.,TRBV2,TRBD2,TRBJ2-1,CASTHPSGSRNEQFF,TGTGCCAGCACCCATCCTAGCGGGAGTCGCAATGAGCAGTTCTTC
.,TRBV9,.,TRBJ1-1,CASSVNPRLNTEAFF,TGTGCCAGCAGCGTAAACCCCAGATTGAACACTGAAGCTTTCTTT
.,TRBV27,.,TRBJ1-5,CASSLNGQGGGNQPQHF,TGTGCCAGCAGTTTGAACGGACAAGGGGGAGGCAATCAGCCCCAGCATTTT
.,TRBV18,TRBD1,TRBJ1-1,CASSPQTSGQGRAFF,TGTGCCAGCTCACCACAAACCTCGGGACAGGGTCGGGCTTTCTTT
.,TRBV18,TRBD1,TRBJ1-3,CASSPDRGNQGDTIYF,TGTGCCAGCTCACCGGATCGAGGAAACCAGGGGGACACCATATATTTT
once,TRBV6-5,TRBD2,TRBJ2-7,CASSYSGLAGDYEQYF,TGTGCCAGCAGTTACTCGGGACTAGCGGGGGACTACGAGCAGTACTTC
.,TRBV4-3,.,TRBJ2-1,CASSQEGGAEPNEQFF,TGCGCCAGCAGCCAAGAAGGGGGGGCAGAACCCAATGAGCAGTTCTTC
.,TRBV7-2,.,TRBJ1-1,CASSFTPGLEAFF,TGTGCCAGCAGCTTCACACCGGGTCTTGAAGCTTTCTTT
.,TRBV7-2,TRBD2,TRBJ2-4,CASSLRGGTGLVEAVF,TGTGCCAGCAGCTTACGGGGGGGAACTGGGCTTGTTGAGGCGGTCTTC
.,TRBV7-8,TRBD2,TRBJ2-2,CASSLARLAGGHGELFF,TGTGCCAGCAGCTTAGCGAGGCTAGCGGGAGGTCACGGGGAGCTGTTTTTT
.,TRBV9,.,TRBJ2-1,CASSAPPAGSFYNEQFF,TGTGCCAGCAGCGCCCCTCCTGCGGGAAGCTTCTACAATGAGCAGTTCTTC
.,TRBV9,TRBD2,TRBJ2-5,CASSVGVLAGEGETQYF,TGTGCCAGCAGCGTAGGGGTATTAGCGGGAGAGGGGGAGACCCAGTACTTC
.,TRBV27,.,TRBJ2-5,CASSLLFSPGQETQYF,TGTGCCAGCAGTTTACTTTTTTCGCCGGGACAAGAGACCCAGTACTTC
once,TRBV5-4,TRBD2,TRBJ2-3,CASSSGTSGPDTQYF,TGTGCCAGCAGCTCAGGGACTAGTGGCCCAGATACGCAGTATTTT
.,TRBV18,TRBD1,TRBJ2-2,CASSQPGTGNTGELFF,TGTGCCAGCTCACAGCCCGGGACAGGGAACACCGGGGAGCTGTTTTTT
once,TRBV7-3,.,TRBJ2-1,CASGTPLSPDEQFF,TGTGCCAGCGGGACTCCTCTGTCTCCCGATGAGCAGTTCTTC